The source of this T cell receptor (beta chain) is a study of T cells in Graves' hyperthyroidism and ophthalmopathy (dated by TCRdb to between 2018 and 2021). About the full investigation: To identify TCR V-J signatures that set the groups apart, the researchers used a discovery cohort of 100 patients, made up of some 41 with Graves' ophthalmopathy and 55 to 65 with stable Graves' hyperthyroidism. After sampling, hyperthyroidism patients received methimazole starting at 30 mg daily, and ophthalmopathy patients received high-dose intravenous methylprednisolone. The paper reports TCR Vbeta CDR3 sequencing of over 120 peripheral blood samples: 40 to 45 ophthalmopathy, under 85 hyperthyroidism and roughly 17 progressor patients. Prospective prediction of ophthalmopathy was tested in an independent validation cohort consisting of 18 to 20 hyperthyroidism patients and approximately 16 patients who later progressed to ophthalmopathy. In roughly six Graves' hyperthyroidism patients, the study also compared T-cell repertoires from thyroid tissue with T-cell repertoires from blood. The approximately 100 discovery patients were randomly split 7:3 into training and test sets. What the research found in general, with its limitations: Most expanded thyroid clonotypes (frequency above 0.001) were also detected in blood, a finding suggesting that blood repertoires may reflect thyroid immune responses. Ophthalmopathy was separated from stable hyperthyroidism by a 13 V-J signature model, with around 90% sensitivity and 81% to 83% specificity obtained in cross-validation and 80%/75% obtained in testing. No statistical method was used to set the sample size in advance, and investigators knew the group allocation. In validation, the model predicted progression to ophthalmopathy a median of 6.5 months before onset, with about 67% sensitivity and about 72% specificity.

This clonotype was picked up a small number of times. Its antigen is currently not known. The sample holds no much larger clone one base away, and base qualities are not on file. CDR1 and CDR2, looked up from the germline V gene (reference sequence), are SEHNR and FQNEAQ. V drops 5 bases and J drops 1 base, leaving 15 bases in between. The CDR3 has 16 amino acids, counting the end cysteine and phenylalanine. The DNA shown is the 48-base CDR3, in frame from base 1. Amplification of TCR beta CDR3 regions was carried out from RNA transcripts. For the first round of RT-PCR on the TCR CDR3, the HTBI primer set was used together with the Qiagen OneStep RT-PCR kit. Libraries were constructed in a second round of multiplex PCR, after which size selection and purification were carried out. The libraries were sequenced on an Illumina HiSeq2000 using paired-end 100 bp reads. In the paper's pipeline: SOAPnuke was used to process the raw data, removing reads that contained adapters or uncalled bases, had a mean Phred below 15, or lacked an exact match to the constant primer or identifier. High-quality paired reads were merged with COPE v1.2.5, and unique nucleotide sequences were defined as clonotypes. Clonotypes were aligned to IMGT TRBV, TRBD and TRBJ reference segments using MiTCR v1.1. Analysis was restricted to V-J combinations with a frequency above 0.0001, which covered over 98% of repertoires. The TCS score was defined as the ratio of F50 (clonal expansion) to E x V (chaos), calculated using BLOSUM62-based TCRdist between CDR3 peptides within each V-J. Welch's t-statistics and random forest reduced fewer than 550 V-J features to roughly 13, which were used in a naive Bayes classifier (R e1071). The public reads were run again by TCRdb, first through fastp at Q25 and then through MiXCR, and only productive beta chains were kept. Rows are combined by CDR3 protein, so each entry shows the most common genes and DNA. TCRdb's processing, not the authors', yielded these V and J calls. Within this sample are 560,000 or so distinct CDR3 sequences, with more than 45% of them counted one time only. The biggest ten clones account for just under 8.5% of the sample.

Graves' hyperthyroidism was defined as stable when no progression to ophthalmopathy occurred over 18 months of follow-up. Hyperthyroidism patients were newly diagnosed, with disease duration under 2 months, and aged 18 to 65 years. The study excluded patients with uncontrolled infections, other autoimmune diseases, pregnancy or lactation. Clinical symptoms, serum thyroxine and TRAb, thyroid ultrasound, and orbital computed tomography formed the basis for the diagnoses. Trizol reagent was used to extract total RNA, and RNA quality was then checked on an Agilent 2100 Bioanalyzer. The sample taken for sequencing was peripheral blood or thyroid tissue (not recorded which). The TCR was taken from a woman under 30 with Graves' hyperthyroidism. Donor details come from another sample of the same person, matched by shared clones. The chain is made from TRBV7-9 and TRBJ1-3, with the D gene not clear enough to name. The CDR3 is CASSTYRVGSGNTIYF. In nucleotide form, the sequence is TGTGCCAGCAGCACATACCGGGTGGGGTCTGGAAACACCATATATTTT.